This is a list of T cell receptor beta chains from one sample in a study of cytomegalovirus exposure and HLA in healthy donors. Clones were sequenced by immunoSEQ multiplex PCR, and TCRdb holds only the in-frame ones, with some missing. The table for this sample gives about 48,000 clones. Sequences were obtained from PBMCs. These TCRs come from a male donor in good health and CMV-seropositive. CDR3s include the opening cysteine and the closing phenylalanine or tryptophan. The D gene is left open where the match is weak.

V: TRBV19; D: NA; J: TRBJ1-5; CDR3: CASSIIGGRNNQPQHF; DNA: TGTGCCAGTAGTATTATCGGGGGGAGGAACAATCAGCCCCAGCATTTT
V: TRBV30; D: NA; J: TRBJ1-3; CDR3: CAWSWDSSSGNTIYF; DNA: TGTGCCTGGAGCTGGGACTCCAGCTCTGGAAACACCATATATTTT
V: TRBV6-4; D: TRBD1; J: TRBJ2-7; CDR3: CASSLRGLSYEQYF; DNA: TGTGCCAGCAGTCTCAGGGGGTTGTCCTACGAGCAGTACTTC
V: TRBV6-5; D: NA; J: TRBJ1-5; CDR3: CASSLGAVQPQHF; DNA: TGTGCCAGCAGCTTAGGGGCCGTACAGCCCCAGCATTTT
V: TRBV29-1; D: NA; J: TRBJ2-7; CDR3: CSVELGAYEQYF; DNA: TGCAGCGTTGAACTCGGAGCCTACGAGCAGTACTTC
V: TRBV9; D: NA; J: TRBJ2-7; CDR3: CASSEGGRTYEQYF; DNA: TGTGCCAGCAGCGAAGGGGGACGGACCTACGAGCAGTACTTC
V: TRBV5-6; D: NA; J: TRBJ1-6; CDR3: CASSLVESSYNSPLHF; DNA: TGTGCCAGCAGCTTGGTTGAGAGCTCCTATAATTCACCCCTCCACTTT
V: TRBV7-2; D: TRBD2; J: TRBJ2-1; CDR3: CASSSSGGAYNEQFF; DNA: TGTGCCAGCAGCTCTAGCGGGGGGGCCTACAATGAGCAGTTCTTC
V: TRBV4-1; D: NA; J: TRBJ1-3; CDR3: CASSQAPGSEGNTIYF; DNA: TGCGCCAGCAGCCAGGCTCCAGGGTCGGAAGGAAACACCATATATTTT
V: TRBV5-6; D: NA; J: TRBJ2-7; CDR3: CASSRQPSYEQYF; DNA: TGTGCCAGCAGCCGACAGCCCTCCTACGAGCAGTACTTC
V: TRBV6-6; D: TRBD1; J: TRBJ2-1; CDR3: CASSSQGAYNEQFF; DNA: TGTGCCAGCAGTTCACAGGGGGCCTACAATGAGCAGTTCTTC
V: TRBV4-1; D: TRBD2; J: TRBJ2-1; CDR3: CASSQGGAGGGNEQFF; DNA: TGCGCCAGCAGCCAAGGAGGAGCGGGGGGTGGCAATGAGCAGTTCTTC
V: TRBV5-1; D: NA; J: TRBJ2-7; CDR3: CASHSYEQYF; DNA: TGCGCCAGTCATTCCTACGAGCAGTACTTC
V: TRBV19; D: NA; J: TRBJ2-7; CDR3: CASSAGAGRYEQYF; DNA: TGTGCCAGTAGTGCGGGGGCAGGCCGATACGAGCAGTACTTC
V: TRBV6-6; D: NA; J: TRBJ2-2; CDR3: CASRKIRETGELFF; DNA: TGTGCCAGCAGAAAGATCAGGGAAACCGGGGAGCTGTTTTTT
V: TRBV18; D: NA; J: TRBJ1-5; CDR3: CASSADTLSQPQHF; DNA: TGTGCCAGCTCAGCGGACACCTTGAGTCAGCCCCAGCATTTT
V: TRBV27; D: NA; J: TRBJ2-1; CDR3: CASSLQGGYSYNEQFF; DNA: TGTGCCAGCAGTTTGCAGGGGGGTTACTCCTACAATGAGCAGTTCTTC
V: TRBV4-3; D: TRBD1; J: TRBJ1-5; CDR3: CASSQDGTGASQPQHF; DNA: TGCGCCAGCAGCCAAGATGGGACAGGGGCCAGTCAGCCCCAGCATTTT
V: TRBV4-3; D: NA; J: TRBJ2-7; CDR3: CASSQDGSGAYEQYF; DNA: TGCGCCAGCAGCCAAGATGGGAGCGGAGCCTACGAGCAGTACTTC
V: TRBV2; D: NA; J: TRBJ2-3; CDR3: CASSPEGVLGSTQYF; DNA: TGTGCCAGCAGCCCCGAGGGGGTACTAGGTAGTACGCAGTATTTT
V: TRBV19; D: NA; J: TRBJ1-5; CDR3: CASSSMSNQPQHF; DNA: TGTGCCAGTAGTTCCATGAGCAATCAGCCCCAGCATTTT
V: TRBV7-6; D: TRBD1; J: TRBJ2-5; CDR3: CASSSRTGEETQYF; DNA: TGTGCCAGCAGCTCTAGGACAGGGGAAGAGACCCAGTACTTC
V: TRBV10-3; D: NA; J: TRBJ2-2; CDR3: CAISESSNTGELFF; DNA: TGTGCCATCAGTGAGTCCAGTAACACCGGGGAGCTGTTTTTT
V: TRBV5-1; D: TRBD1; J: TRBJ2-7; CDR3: CASSSGQEGDEQYF; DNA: TGCGCCAGCAGCTCGGGACAGGAGGGGGACGAGCAGTACTTC
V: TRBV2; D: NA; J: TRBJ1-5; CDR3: CASSPSPHQPQHF; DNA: TGTGCCAGCAGCCCCTCTCCCCATCAGCCCCAGCATTTT
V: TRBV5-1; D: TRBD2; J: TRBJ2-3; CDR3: CASSLTSGGMGTQYF; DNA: TGCGCCAGCAGCCTCACTAGCGGGGGGATGGGTACGCAGTATTTT
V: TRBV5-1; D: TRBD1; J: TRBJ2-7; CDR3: CASSYAQGAVEYEQYF; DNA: TGCGCCAGCAGCTACGCACAGGGGGCCGTCGAGTACGAGCAGTACTTC
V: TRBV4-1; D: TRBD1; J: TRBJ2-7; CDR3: CASSRGQPYEQYF; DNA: TGCGCCAGCAGCCGGGGACAGCCCTACGAGCAGTACTTC
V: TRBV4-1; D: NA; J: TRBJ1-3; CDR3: CASSRNTGNTIYF; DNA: TGCGCCAGCAGCCGCAACACTGGAAACACCATATATTTT
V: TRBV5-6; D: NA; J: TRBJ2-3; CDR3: CASSSTTVTDTQYF; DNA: TGTGCCAGCAGCTCGACGACAGTCACAGATACGCAGTATTTT
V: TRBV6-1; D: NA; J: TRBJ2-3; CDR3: CASSVSGLSRTDTQYF; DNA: TGTGCCAGCAGTGTTTCCGGACTGTCAAGGACAGATACGCAGTATTTT
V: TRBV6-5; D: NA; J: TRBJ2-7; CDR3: CASSPRGYEQYF; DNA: TGTGCCAGCAGCCCTAGAGGCTACGAGCAGTACTTC
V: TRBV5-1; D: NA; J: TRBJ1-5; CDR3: CASSLQGTDQPQHF; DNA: TGCGCCAGCAGCTTACAGGGTACCGATCAGCCCCAGCATTTT
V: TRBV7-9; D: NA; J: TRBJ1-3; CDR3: CASTEPRNSGNTIYF; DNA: TGTGCCAGCACCGAGCCTAGGAACTCTGGAAACACCATATATTTT
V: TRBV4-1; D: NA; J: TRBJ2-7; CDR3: CASSSSTGEQYF; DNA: TGCGCCAGCAGCTCCTCCACGGGCGAGCAGTACTTC
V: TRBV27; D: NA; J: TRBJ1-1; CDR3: CASRVAGIMNTEAFF; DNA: TGTGCCAGCAGGGTGGCAGGGATTATGAACACTGAAGCTTTCTTT
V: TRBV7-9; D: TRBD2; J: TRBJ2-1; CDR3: CASSSRTSNEQFF; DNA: TGTGCCAGCAGCTCTCGGACTAGCAATGAGCAGTTCTTC
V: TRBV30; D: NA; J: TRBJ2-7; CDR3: CAWSLPGSPGYEQYF; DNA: TGTGCCTGGAGTCTACCAGGGTCTCCGGGCTACGAGCAGTACTTC
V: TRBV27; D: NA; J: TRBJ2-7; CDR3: CASSPYPPTGKYEQYF; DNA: TGTGCCAGCAGTCCGTACCCTCCCACAGGGAAATACGAGCAGTACTTC
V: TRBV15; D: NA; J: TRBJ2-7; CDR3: CATSRTDTYEQYF; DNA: TGTGCCACCAGCAGGACAGATACCTACGAGCAGTACTTC
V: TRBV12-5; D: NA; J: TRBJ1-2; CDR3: CASGFDRNYGYTF; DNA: TGTGCTAGTGGATTCGACAGAAACTATGGCTACACCTTC
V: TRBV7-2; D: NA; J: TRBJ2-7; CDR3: CASSFGGVSAYEQYF; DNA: TGTGCCAGCAGCTTCGGCGGGGTATCGGCCTACGAGCAGTACTTC
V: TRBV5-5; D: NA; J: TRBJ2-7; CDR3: CASSSDNSYEQYF; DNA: TGTGCCAGCAGCTCAGACAACTCCTACGAGCAGTACTTC
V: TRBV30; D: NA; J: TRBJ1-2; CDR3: CAWRPRESGYTF; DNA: TGTGCCTGGAGGCCCAGGGAAAGTGGCTACACCTTC
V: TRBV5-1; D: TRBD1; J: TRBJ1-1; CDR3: CASSGGDRVNTEAFF; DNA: TGCGCCAGCAGCGGGGGGGACAGGGTGAACACTGAAGCTTTCTTT
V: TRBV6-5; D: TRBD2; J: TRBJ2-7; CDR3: CASSPGTSGTYEQYF; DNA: TGTGCCAGCAGTCCCGGGACTAGCGGAACCTACGAGCAGTACTTC
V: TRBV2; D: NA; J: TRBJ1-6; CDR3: CASSVSLNLRNSPLHF; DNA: TGTGCCAGCAGTGTATCGTTGAATTTGCGGAATTCACCCCTCCACTTT
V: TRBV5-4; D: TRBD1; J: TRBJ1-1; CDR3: CASSLGRTGGAGTEAFF; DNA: TGTGCCAGCAGCTTGGGCAGGACAGGGGGCGCGGGAACTGAAGCTTTCTTT
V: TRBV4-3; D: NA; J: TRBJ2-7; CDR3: CASSQDVSGAYEQYF; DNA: TGCGCCAGCAGCCAAGATGTGAGCGGAGCCTACGAGCAGTACTTC
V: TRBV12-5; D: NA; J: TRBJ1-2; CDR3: CAIRQTVGYGYTF; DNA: TGTGCTATCAGGCAGACAGTCGGCTATGGCTACACCTTC
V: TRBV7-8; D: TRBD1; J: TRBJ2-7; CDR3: CASSSGQGSEQYF; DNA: TGTGCCAGCAGCTCGGGACAGGGGTCCGAGCAGTACTTC
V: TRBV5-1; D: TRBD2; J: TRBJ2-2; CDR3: CASSEALAGANTGELFF; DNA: TGCGCCAGCAGCGAAGCACTAGCGGGGGCAAACACCGGGGAGCTGTTTTTT
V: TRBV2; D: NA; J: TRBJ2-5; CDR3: CASSDGFQETQYF; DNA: TGTGCCAGCAGTGACGGGTTCCAAGAGACCCAGTACTTC
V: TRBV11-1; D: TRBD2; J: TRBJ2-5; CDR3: CASSLVSSGRETQYF; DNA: TGTGCCAGCAGCTTAGTCTCTAGCGGCCGAGAGACCCAGTACTTC
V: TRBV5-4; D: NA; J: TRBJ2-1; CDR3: CASSPAGGVNNEQFF; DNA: TGTGCCAGCAGCCCGGCGGGTGGGGTTAACAATGAGCAGTTCTTC
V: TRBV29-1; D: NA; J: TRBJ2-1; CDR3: CSVQDGSSYNEQFF; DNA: TGCAGCGTTCAGGACGGGAGCTCCTACAATGAGCAGTTCTTC
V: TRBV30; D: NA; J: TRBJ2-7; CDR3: CAWSRVSYEQYF; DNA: TGTGCCTGGAGCCGGGTGTCCTACGAGCAGTACTTC
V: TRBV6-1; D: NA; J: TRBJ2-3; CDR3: CASSEEFLEYTSTDTQYF; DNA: TGTGCCAGCAGTGAAGAGTTTCTTGAGTATACTAGCACAGATACGCAGTATTTT
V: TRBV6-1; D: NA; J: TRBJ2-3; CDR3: CASSPTGSSTDTQYF; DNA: TGTGCCAGCAGTCCCACAGGGTCTAGCACAGATACGCAGTATTTT
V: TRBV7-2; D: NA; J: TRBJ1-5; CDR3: CASSPGRGGQPQHF; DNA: TGTGCCAGCAGCCCAGGGAGGGGTGGTCAGCCCCAGCATTTT